The 21 T cell receptor beta chains below were found in one sample sequenced in a study of vaccination and CD4 T cells after COVID-19. Sequenced with the Oncomine TCR Beta short-read assay was DNA taken from cultured CD4+ T cells. TCRdb re-called the PCR reads through MiXCR, storing one row per CDR3 protein. In the table there are roughly 13,000 distinct CDR3 sequences, about 30% of which are singletons. Treatment: roughly nine-day PBMC culture with coronavirus spike peptide pools or control peptides (ViraFEST assay). The antigens these receptors bind are not known. Specimen: CD4+ T cells from blood, cultured in vitro. The source of these receptors is a human donor who had recovered from COVID-19.

The chain links TRBV6-5 to TRBJ1-1, with D possibly matching TRBD1 (6 bases). The CDR3 length is 14 residues. V lost 4 bases and J 5 bases, leaving 14 bases between the germline ends. Germline V gives CDR1 MNHEY, CDR2 SVGAGI. The CDR3 sequence: CASSSTGKRTEAFF. The CDR3 DNA reads TGTGCCAGCAGTTCCACAGGGAAGAGAACTGAAGCTTTCTTT.

This clonotype was seen only a few times. The chain employs TRBV7-2 and TRBJ1-5; weak D call: TRBD1 (5 bases). Trimming stripped 4 bases from V and 0 bases from J, with 7 bases between. The germline V gene encodes CDR1 SGHTA and CDR2 FQGNSA. The CDR3 totals 14 residues. As DNA, the CDR3 is TGTGCCAGCAGCTCAGGGTATAGCAATCAGCCCCAGCATTTT. The encoded protein is CASSSGYSNQPQHF. Full variable domain (outside the CDR3, taken from reference TRBV7-2 and TRBJ1-5): GAGVSQSPSNKVTEKGKDVELRCDPISGHTALYWYRQSLGQGLEFLIYFQGNSAPDKSGLPSDRFSAERTGGSVSTLTIQRTQQEDSAVYLCASSSGYSNQPQHFGDGTRLSIL.

The rearrangement joins TRBV7-2 to TRBJ2-3, with 8 bases that match TRBD2. V gave up 6 bases and J gave up 0 bases; unmatched junction bases: 17. The CDR3 is 19 residues long. Germline V gene data show CDR1 as SGHTA and CDR2 as FQGNSA. The CDR3 nucleotides read TGTGCCAGCAGTCGTATCCCCGGCTCGGCTAGCGGGAGCACAGATACGCAGTATTTT. It specifies CASSRIPGSASGSTDTQYF.

The chain uses TRBV18 and TRBJ2-5, with TRBD1 matching 10 bases. With V trimmed by 2 bases and J by 7 bases, 1 base remained unmatched. This CDR3 spans 13 amino acids. Germline lookup yields CDR1 KGHSH and CDR2 LQKENI. CDR3 sequence reads: CASSPGQGGTQYF. The CDR3 nucleotides are TGTGCCAGCTCACCAGGACAGGGGGGGACCCAGTACTTC.

This clonotype was seen once. The CDR3 DNA sequence: TGTGCCAGCAGGACAGCCTACAATGAAAAACTGTTTTTT. Its protein product is CASRTAYNEKLFF. The chain joins TRBV6-1 to TRBJ1-4, with TRBD1 as a possible D gene (5 bases). This CDR3 contains 13 residues. Germline CDR1 MNHNS, CDR2 SASEGT. V lost 6 bases to trimming and J lost 5 bases, with 10 bases between them.

This clonotype was detected only once. The chain has TRBV24-1 and TRBJ1-4, with TRBD1 as a possible D gene (5 bases). The CDR3 contains 15 residues. With 4 bases removed from V and 0 bases from J, the gap between germline ends came to 8 bases. Germline V CDR1 and CDR2: KGHDR, SFDVKD. The CDR3 DNA sequence: TGTGCCACCAGTGAAGCAGGGTCAACTAATGAAAAACTGTTTTTT. Its protein product is CATSEAGSTNEKLFF.

This clonotype was seen only once. The chain couples TRBV7-9 to TRBJ2-1, with 13 bases fitting TRBD2. J was trimmed by 12 bases and V by 5 bases; bases with no gene match: 13. CDR1 is SEHNR, CDR2 FQNEAQ, per germline (reference sequence). The CDR3 runs 16 residues. The CDR3 DNA reads as TGTGCCAGCAGCGGACGGTGGACTAGCGGGAGCAAGAGGCAGTTCTTC. The encoded protein is CASSGRWTSGSKRQFF.

The CDR3 spells CASRRGLNSNTEAFF. CDR3 bases: TGTGCCAGCCGCAGGGGGCTTAACTCGAACACTGAAGCTTTCTTT. The chain employs TRBV27 and TRBJ1-1; 8 bases are a match to TRBD1. The CDR3 is 15 residues long. The V and J ends lost 8 bases and 1 base, in that order; junction bases with no gene match: 9. Germline-derived CDR1 and CDR2 are MNHEY and SMNVEV (reference sequence).

The V call is TRBV12-3 or TRBV12-4, the J call TRBJ2-5; D ambiguous. The V end lost 1 base, the J end lost 0 bases, and 3 bases lay between the germline ends. The CDR3 contains 13 residues. Written as DNA, the CDR3 is TGTGCCAGCAGTTTAGGGCACCAAGAGACCCAGTACTTC. Protein sequence: CASSLGHQETQYF.

The chain joins TRBV20-1 to TRBJ2-7, with TRBD2 matching over 16 bases. Trimming took 6 bases from V and 4 from J; bases not matched to a gene: 15. Germline assignment: CDR1 DFQATT and CDR2 SNEGSKA (reference sequence). The CDR3 sequence is 18 residues long. The CDR3 coding sequence is TGCAGTGCCACTCCCCTCGGGACTAGCGGGAGGGCCGGGTACGAGCAGTACTTC. Protein: CSATPLGTSGRAGYEQYF.

J is TRBJ2-1 and V is TRBV10-3; 7 bases line up with TRBD2. This CDR3 contains 13 residues. With V trimmed by 2 bases and J by 8 bases, 3 bases remained unmatched. The V gene's germline CDR1 is ENHRY and CDR2 SYGVKD. CDR3 residues: CAISERTSDEQFF. In nucleotides, the CDR3 is TGTGCCATCAGTGAGCGAACTAGCGATGAGCAGTTCTTC.

The V and J genes are TRBV27 and TRBJ2-7; a weak D match, TRBD2 (6 bases). V dropped 9 bases and J dropped 4 bases, with 19 bases sitting between them. Germline values: CDR1 MNHEY, CDR2 SMNVEV (reference sequence). The length of the CDR3 is 14 residues. CDR3 DNA: TGTGCCAGTTCCAGCTTGGCGGGATCTTACGAGCAGTACTTC. It translates to CASSSLAGSYEQYF.

V gene TRBV6-4 combines with J gene TRBJ2-3, with D unclear. CDR1 and CDR2 from the germline V gene are MRHNA and SNTAGT. This CDR3 spans 12 amino acids. Trimming cost V 3 bases and J 2 bases, with 3 bases left between them. The CDR3 protein is CASSDSTDTQYF. The DNA of the CDR3 is TGTGCCAGCAGTGATTCCACAGATACGCAGTATTTT.

The chain joins TRBV19 to TRBJ2-1; no clear D gene. The CDR3 is 15 residues long. Between the trimmed V and J ends, which lost 3 bases and 4 bases, there was a span of 13 bases. CDR1 and CDR2 (germline): LNHDA, SQIVND (reference sequence). Written as DNA, the CDR3 is TGTGCCAGTAGTATCGCAGGCGGTCCTTACAATGAGCAGTTCTTC. Translated: CASSIAGGPYNEQFF.

The V gene is TRBV15, the J gene TRBJ2-5; D gene ambiguous. The CDR3 has 16 amino acids. In germline, CDR1 is LNHNV, CDR2 YYDKDF (reference sequence). Between the trimmed V and J ends, which lost 1 base and 7 bases, there was a span of 19 bases. The CDR3 nucleotides read TGTGCCACCAGCAGAGGGGCCACAGCTCGGGCCTGGACCCAGTACTTC. It translates to CATSRGATARAWTQYF. Drawing the rest from reference TRBV15 and TRBJ2-5, the complete variable domain is DAMVIQNPRYQVTQFGKPVTLSCSQTLNHNVMYWYQQKSSQAPKLLFHYYDKDFNNEADTPDNFQSRRPNTSFCFLDIRSPGLGDTAMYLCATSRGATARAWTQYFGPGTRLLVL.

The chain joins TRBV6-4 to TRBJ2-1; tentatively, D is TRBD2 (5 bases). Trimming took off 4 bases at V and 0 bases at J, with 10 bases between the two ends. CDR1 is MRHNA and CDR2 is SNTAGT in the germline V gene. The CDR3 is 15 residues long. CDR3 nucleotides: TGTGCCAGCAGTGTTTCGGGGAGCTCCTACAATGAGCAGTTCTTC. This translates into CASSVSGSSYNEQFF.

This clonotype was detected only a few times. The rearrangement uses TRBV24-1 and TRBJ2-2; D remains unclear. Per the germline V gene, CDR1 is KGHDR and CDR2 is SFDVKD. CDR3 size: 12 residues. Trimming pared 1 base from V and 5 bases from J, leaving 1 base between. The CDR3 region has the DNA TGTGCCACCAGTGATTTAACCGGGGAGCTGTTTTTT. Its protein product is CATSDLTGELFF.

The chain uses TRBV19 and TRBJ2-2; maybe TRBD2 (5 bases). Germline V gene data show CDR1 as LNHDA and CDR2 as SQIVND (reference sequence). Trimming cost V 5 bases and J 8 bases, with 9 bases left between them. This CDR3 is 12 amino acids long. The CDR3, as DNA: TGTGCCAGTAGTTGGAGGTTAGGGGAGCTGTTTTTT. As protein: CASSWRLGELFF.

This chain joins TRBV7-3 and TRBJ2-5; TRBD2 matches 11 bases. With V trimmed by 5 bases and J by 4 bases, 3 bases remained unmatched. Germline values: CDR1 SGHTA, CDR2 FQGTGA. The CDR3 totals 14 residues. The CDR3 sequence is CASSQGTSGETQYF. The CDR3 coding sequence is TGTGCCAGCAGCCAAGGGACTAGCGGAGAGACCCAGTACTTC.

CDR3 sequence (DNA): TGTGCCAGTATCGGAGTCTCGGCCGGGGAGCTGTTTTTT. Its translation is CASIGVSAGELFF. The chain has TRBV19 and TRBJ2-2; D ambiguous. Germline V gives CDR1 LNHDA, CDR2 SQIVND (reference sequence). V lost 7 bases to trimming and J lost 6 bases, with 12 bases between them. The CDR3 has 13 residues.

This chain joins TRBV20-1 and TRBJ2-3, with D perhaps TRBD1 (7 bases). Germline CDR1 reads DFQATT; CDR2 reads SNEGSKA (reference sequence). The CDR3 runs 14 residues. The ends were cut back, 5 bases at V and 1 base at J, with 13 bases in the middle. CDR3 sequence: CSAPEGAGTDTQYF. As DNA, the CDR3 is TGCAGTGCTCCGGAGGGGGCGGGCACAGATACGCAGTATTTT.